This TCR beta chain was identified during a study of cytomegalovirus exposure and HLA in healthy donors. The V and J ends lost 3 bases and 9 bases, in that order; junction bases with no gene match: 10. Germline CDR1 MGHDK, CDR2 SYGVNS. This CDR3 contains 16 residues. Amplification used 60 Vbeta primers and 13 Jbeta primers. Data came from immunoSEQ multiplex PCR; TCRdb stores just in-frame clones and leaves some out. The table has tens of thousands of clones, approximately 85% seen once. The TCR sequence derives from a woman aged 18 to 35 in good health and CMV-seropositive. The sample was PBMCs. The chain uses TRBV25-1 and TRBJ1-6; 8 bases line up with TRBD1. The CDR3 DNA reads TGTGCCAGCAGTGACTCCCCAGGGGGCGCTTCTTCACCCCTCCACTTT. This translates into CASSDSPGGASSPLHF.